The 14 T cell receptor beta chains given below trace back to one sample, sequenced in a study of response to subunit inactivated influenza vaccine. TCRdb processed the RT-PCR reads anew with MiXCR; each CDR3 protein has one entry. This sample has approximately 530,000 distinct CDR3 sequences, with approximately 12% found just once. The source material was PBMCs from blood, sampled 35 to 45 days after vaccination. These receptors all come from a man aged 50 to 59 who received an inactivated influenza vaccine.

The sample holds a few counts of this clonotype. The V gene is TRBV7-9, the J gene TRBJ1-2, with 7 positions matching TRBD1. Germline CDR1 reads SEHNR; CDR2 reads FQNEAQ (reference sequence). Trimming cost V 4 bases and J 3 bases; bases outside gene matches: 8. This CDR3 is built from 15 residues. CDR3 sequence (DNA): TGTGCCAGCAGCTCCAGACAGGGCAAGGACTATGGCTACACCTTC. Its translation: CASSSRQGKDYGYTF.

The DNA for the CDR3 is TGTGCCAGCAGTTTATCCGTTAGCGGGAGCTACGAGCAGTACTTC. It translates to CASSLSVSGSYEQYF. V and J are TRBV27 and TRBJ2-7, with 9 bases that match TRBD2. CDR1 is MNHEY, CDR2 SMNVEV, per germline (reference sequence). The CDR3 consists of 15 residues. V trimming: 0 bases; J trimming: 3 bases; junction bases outside the gene matches: 3.

This clonotype has just a few counts. This chain connects TRBV28 to TRBJ1-5; TRBD1 is a possible D gene (5 bases). V was trimmed by 5 bases and J by 5 bases, leaving 19 bases between them. In germline, CDR1 is MDHEN, CDR2 SYDVKM. This CDR3 region has 16 residues. CDR3 in DNA: TGTGCCAGCAGTCCAGGGATTGTAAGCTTTGATCAGCCCCAGCATTTT. Amino acids: CASSPGIVSFDQPQHF.

This clonotype has just a few counts. DNA of the CDR3: TGCGCCAGCAGCCAAGAACCGGCCGGGGGGGCCTACGAGCAGTACTTC. This translates into CASSQEPAGGAYEQYF. The rearrangement links TRBV4-3 to TRBJ2-7; TRBD2 aligns across 8 bases. This CDR3 is 16 amino acids long. The J segment lost 2 bases and the V segment lost 0 bases, leaving 6 bases of the junction unmatched. Germline lookup yields CDR1 LGHNA and CDR2 YSLEER.

This sequence joins TRBV20-1 and TRBJ1-1; 8 bases align to TRBD1. The CDR3 loop spans 12 amino acids. Germline V gene lookup returns CDR1 DFQATT and CDR2 SNEGSKA (reference sequence). V was clipped by 1 base and J by 8 bases; unmatched bases: 3. CDR3 nucleotide sequence: TGCAGTGCTAGAGTAGCAGGGGGCGAAGCTTTCTTT. Its translation is CSARVAGGEAFF.

The chain uses TRBV5-8 and TRBJ2-3; D gene uncertain. The CDR3 spans 14 residues. Trimming stripped 2 bases from V and 0 bases from J, with 7 bases between. Germline V CDR1 and CDR2: SGHTS, YDEGEE. CDR3 nucleotides: TGTGCCAGCAGCTTCGCCAGGAGCACAGATACGCAGTATTTT. Translation gives CASSFARSTDTQYF.

This clonotype showed up just a few times. The rearrangement links TRBV4-3 to TRBJ2-1; 11 bases are shared with TRBD2. Germline trimming cut 5 bases from V and 9 bases from J; bases unmatched to any gene: 9. CDR1 is LGHNA, CDR2 YSLEER, per germline. The CDR3 is made up of 15 amino acids. The CDR3 sequence: CASSATSGVLSEQFF. The CDR3 DNA reads as TGCGCCAGCAGCGCGACTAGCGGGGTCCTGAGTGAGCAGTTCTTC.

This clonotype was observed a few times. The chain has TRBV9 and TRBJ2-2; 12 nucleotides align to TRBD2. The CDR3 contains 16 residues. V lost 3 bases to trimming and J lost 4 bases; unmatched junction nucleotides: 4. CDR1 and CDR2 (germline): SGDLS, YYNGEE. The CDR3 DNA reads TGTGCCAGCAGCGAGAGACTAGCGGGAGCCACCGGGGAGCTGTTTTTT. This codes for CASSERLAGATGELFF. Based on the CDR3 plus reference TRBV9 and TRBJ2-2, the full variable domain is DSGVTQTPKHLITATGQRVTLRCSPRSGDLSVYWYQQSLDQGLQFLIQYYNGEERAKGNILERFSAQQFPDLHSELNLSSLELGDSALYFCASSERLAGATGELFFGEGSRLTVL.

This clonotype appeared many times. This rearrangement joins TRBV7-2 to TRBJ1-4, with D perhaps TRBD1 (6 bases). CDR3 length: 13 residues. The ends were cut back, 6 bases at V and 7 bases at J, with 12 bases in the middle. Germline V gives CDR1 SGHTA, CDR2 FQGNSA. The CDR3 nucleotides read TGTGCCAGCAGTACGGGAGGGGGTGAAAAACTGTTTTTT. The encoded protein is CASSTGGGEKLFF.

This clonotype has only a few counts. The CDR3 is CASSYPGSTDTQYF. CDR3 nucleotide sequence: TGCGCCAGCAGCTACCCAGGGAGCACAGATACGCAGTATTTT. The V and J genes are TRBV4-1 and TRBJ2-3; maybe TRBD1 (5 bases). The CDR3 is 14 residues long. V lost 5 bases to trimming and J lost 0 bases, with 9 bases between them. Germline loops: CDR1 MGHRA, CDR2 YSYEKL.

This clonotype has more than one count but fewer than ten. The V gene is TRBV9, the J gene TRBJ2-1, with TRBD1 matching 9 bases. Germline loops: CDR1 SGDLS, CDR2 YYNGEE. The junction had 4 bases not matched to a gene; V was cut back by 3 bases and J by 6 bases. This CDR3 contains 14 residues. CDR3 DNA: TGTGCCAGCAGCGGAGGACAGGGGATCAATGAGCAGTTCTTC. It translates to CASSGGQGINEQFF.

This clonotype was seen only a few times. The chain has TRBV5-1 and TRBJ2-3; 8 positions agree with TRBD2. CDR1 is SGHRS, CDR2 YFSETQ, per germline. Germline trimming cut 4 bases from V and 4 bases from J; bases unmatched to any gene: 8. This CDR3 has 15 residues. The CDR3 is CASSKSGSRADTQYF. CDR3 bases: TGCGCCAGCAGCAAAAGCGGGAGTAGGGCAGATACGCAGTATTTT.

The chain links TRBV19 to TRBJ2-7; TRBD1 matches 9 bases. The trim removed 6 bases at V and 3 bases at J, leaving 12 bases unmatched. There are 16 residues in the CDR3. CDR1 and CDR2 from the germline V gene are LNHDA and SQIVND (reference sequence). The CDR3 DNA reads as TGTGCCAGTAGAGATACATGGACAGGGGACGGCTACGAGCAGTACTTC. It specifies CASRDTWTGDGYEQYF.

The chain recombines TRBV3-1 with TRBJ2-5; unclear D gene. In germline, CDR1 is LGHDT, CDR2 YNNKEL (reference sequence). This CDR3 comprises 15 residues. Trimming left V 1 base short and J 5 bases short, with 14 bases between. The CDR3 DNA is TGTGCCAGCAGCCAAGTGGCGCTGGTCGGGGAGACCCAGTACTTC. Amino acids: CASSQVALVGETQYF.